This TCR beta chain was documented in a study of T-cell memory formation after mild COVID-19. Study summary: For the most part, TCR clusters were specific to one donor. Findings and caveats of the study: Clones contracting across day 15 to 85 had a balanced CD4/CD8 profile; later expanding clones leaned CD4+. The pre-infection memory compartment contained some responding clones, suggesting cross-reactive memory joined.

TCRdb processed the 5' RACE reads anew with MiXCR; each CDR3 protein has one entry. The sample yields under 400,000 distinct CDR3 sequences, 25% to 30% seen once. About this clonotype itself: The antigen is unknown.

Trimming removed 0 bases from V and 4 bases from J, with 19 bases in between. This CDR3 is 17 amino acids long. Germline CDR1 is SGDLS and CDR2 is YYNGEE. Specimen: PBMCs or a T cell subset sorted from them (not recorded which). The TCR was taken from an adult woman who had mild COVID-19 (a few samples of this study predate the infection). Cell type and time point are not known. The chain uses TRBV9 and TRBJ1-1; D is ambiguous. CDR3 coding DNA: TGTGCCAGCAGCGTAGTAGGGTGGGAGGGAGTGAGCACTGAAGCTTTCTTT. Amino acids: CASSVVGWEGVSTEAFF. Combining the CDR3 with reference TRBV9 and TRBJ1-1 gives the whole variable domain DSGVTQTPKHLITATGQRVTLRCSPRSGDLSVYWYQQSLDQGLQFLIQYYNGEERAKGNILERFSAQQFPDLHSELNLSSLELGDSALYFCASSVVGWEGVSTEAFFGQGTRLTVV.